This T cell receptor (beta chain) was found in a study of T cells in localized non-small cell lung cancer. Only a few counts were recorded for this clone. Its antigen is not identified. General study findings and limits: In adjacent lung appeared a median roughly 56 of the top 100 tumor clones.

Data came from immunoSEQ multiplex PCR; TCRdb stores just in-frame clones and leaves some out. The profile shows under 3,000 clones, about a quarter of them singletons. The CDR3 is 14 residues long. CDR1 is MNHGY, CDR2 SAAAGT, per germline. V trimming: 5 bases; J trimming: 3 bases; junction bases outside the gene matches: 4. The clonotype comes from a man aged 40-75 years with stage I lung adenocarcinoma. The chain employs TRBV6-8 and TRBJ1-1, with 9 nucleotides matching TRBD1. The specimen comprised normal lung tissue next to the tumor, sampled before any cancer treatment. The CDR3 DNA follows: TGTGCCAGCAGTCGGAGGACAGGGGACACTGAAGCTTTCTTT. Translation gives CASSRRTGDTEAFF.